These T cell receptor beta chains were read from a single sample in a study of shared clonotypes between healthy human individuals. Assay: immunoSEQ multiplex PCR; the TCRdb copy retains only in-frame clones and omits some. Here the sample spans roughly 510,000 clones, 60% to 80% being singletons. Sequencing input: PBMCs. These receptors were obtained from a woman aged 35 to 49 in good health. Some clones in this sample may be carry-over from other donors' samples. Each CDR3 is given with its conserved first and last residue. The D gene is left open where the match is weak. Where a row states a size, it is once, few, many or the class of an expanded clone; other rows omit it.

cdr3_nt: TGTGCCCGGGGGAAGACAGGGGCCCTCACCGGGGAGCTGTTTTTT
cdr3_aa: CARGKTGALTGELFF
v_call: TRBV30
j_call: TRBJ2-2
d_call: TRBD1
clone_size: once

cdr3_nt: TGTGCCAGCAGGGAGCCGGGACAGGGTCACTACGAGCAGTACTTC
cdr3_aa: CASREPGQGHYEQYF
v_call: TRBV6-1
j_call: TRBJ2-7
d_call: TRBD1
clone_size: -

cdr3_nt: TGTGCCAGCAGCTTGTGGGACGGTACGTTTAATGAAAAACTGTTTTTT
cdr3_aa: CASSLWDGTFNEKLFF
v_call: TRBV5-6
j_call: TRBJ1-4
d_call: -
clone_size: -

cdr3_nt: TGTGCCATCAGTGACGGGGCTGGTGGGGGGAACGACGAGCAGTACTTC
cdr3_aa: CAISDGAGGGNDEQYF
v_call: TRBV10-3
j_call: TRBJ2-7
d_call: -
clone_size: once

cdr3_nt: TGTGCCACCAGCAGAGATCTATGGCGGGAGAACACAGATACGCAGTATTTT
cdr3_aa: CATSRDLWRENTDTQYF
v_call: TRBV15
j_call: TRBJ2-3
d_call: TRBD2
clone_size: many

cdr3_nt: TGTGCCTGGAGTGAAGAAACCCATGAAAAACTGTTTTTT
cdr3_aa: CAWSEETHEKLFF
v_call: TRBV30
j_call: TRBJ1-4
d_call: -
clone_size: few

cdr3_nt: TGTGCCAGCTCACCCTCCCAAGAGACCCAGTACTTC
cdr3_aa: CASSPSQETQYF
v_call: TRBV18
j_call: TRBJ2-5
d_call: -
clone_size: -

cdr3_nt: TGCAGCGTTGGGGACAGGGCGAACACCGGGGAGCTGTTTTTT
cdr3_aa: CSVGDRANTGELFF
v_call: TRBV29-1
j_call: TRBJ2-2
d_call: TRBD1
clone_size: -

cdr3_nt: TGTGCCAGCAGCCCAGATAGCGGGAGCATGGCAGAGACCCAGTACTTC
cdr3_aa: CASSPDSGSMAETQYF
v_call: TRBV9
j_call: TRBJ2-5
d_call: TRBD2
clone_size: -

cdr3_nt: TGTGCCAGCAGTGCCGGCTACGAGCAGTACTTC
cdr3_aa: CASSAGYEQYF
v_call: TRBV27
j_call: TRBJ2-7
d_call: -
clone_size: -

cdr3_nt: TGTGCCAGCAGCTTTCAGGGCGGCGGGGGCTCGTTCTATGGCTACACCTTC
cdr3_aa: CASSFQGGGGSFYGYTF
v_call: TRBV7-2
j_call: TRBJ1-2
d_call: -
clone_size: -

cdr3_nt: TGTGCCACCAACCTGGGCCCGCGCAACTATGGCTACACCTTC
cdr3_aa: CATNLGPRNYGYTF
v_call: TRBV15
j_call: TRBJ1-2
d_call: -
clone_size: -

cdr3_nt: TGTGCCAGTAAGTTAGCATCTGGAAACACCATATATTTT
cdr3_aa: CASKLASGNTIYF
v_call: TRBV19
j_call: TRBJ1-3
d_call: -
clone_size: -

cdr3_nt: TGTGCCAGCCGTGCGCCGGGACAGGGTTACAATGAGCAGTTCTTC
cdr3_aa: CASRAPGQGYNEQFF
v_call: TRBV27
j_call: TRBJ2-1
d_call: TRBD1
clone_size: -

cdr3_nt: TGTGCCAGCAGCTTCTATCGAGGGGAGCTGTTTTTT
cdr3_aa: CASSFYRGELFF
v_call: TRBV7-2
j_call: TRBJ2-2
d_call: -
clone_size: -

cdr3_nt: TGTGCCAGCAGCCAACAGTCGGGACAGGAAGCTTTCTTT
cdr3_aa: CASSQQSGQEAFF
v_call: TRBV7-9
j_call: TRBJ1-1
d_call: TRBD1
clone_size: few

cdr3_nt: TGTGCCAGCAGTGACAGCTACGAGCAGTACTTC
cdr3_aa: CASSDSYEQYF
v_call: TRBV6-1
j_call: TRBJ2-7
d_call: -
clone_size: -

cdr3_nt: TGTGCCAGCAGTTCCCGTGGGGACCAAGAGACCCAGTACTTC
cdr3_aa: CASSSRGDQETQYF
v_call: TRBV28
j_call: TRBJ2-5
d_call: -
clone_size: -

cdr3_nt: TGTGCCAGCAGTGGCGGGACTAGCGGGTGGCAAGAGACCCAGTACTTC
cdr3_aa: CASSGGTSGWQETQYF
v_call: TRBV6-1
j_call: TRBJ2-5
d_call: TRBD2
clone_size: once

cdr3_nt: TGTGCCAGCAGCTTGGGGGACAGCCTCAATCAGCCCCAGCATTTT
cdr3_aa: CASSLGDSLNQPQHF
v_call: TRBV5-8
j_call: TRBJ1-5
d_call: TRBD1
clone_size: -

cdr3_nt: TGTGCCAGCAGTTACTCCTCGGGAGCGTGGTTATCGGAGTTCTTC
cdr3_aa: CASSYSSGAWLSEFF
v_call: TRBV6-5
j_call: TRBJ2-1
d_call: -
clone_size: few

cdr3_nt: TGTGCCAGCAGAGAATTCTCCCGGGACAGGGGGAACGGCTACACCTTC
cdr3_aa: CASREFSRDRGNGYTF
v_call: TRBV28
j_call: TRBJ1-2
d_call: TRBD1
clone_size: -

cdr3_nt: TGCGCCAGCAGCTTCGACGGGGGCCCCGGGGAGCTGTTTTTT
cdr3_aa: CASSFDGGPGELFF
v_call: TRBV5-1
j_call: TRBJ2-2
d_call: -
clone_size: -

cdr3_nt: TGTGCCAGCAGCGTAGCTGGGACTACGGTCGGGGAGCTGTTTTTT
cdr3_aa: CASSVAGTTVGELFF
v_call: TRBV9
j_call: TRBJ2-2
d_call: TRBD2
clone_size: few

cdr3_nt: TGTGCCAGCAAGAGAGATACGGATGAGCAGTTCTTC
cdr3_aa: CASKRDTDEQFF
v_call: TRBV2
j_call: TRBJ2-1
d_call: -
clone_size: -

cdr3_nt: TGTGCCAGCAGCTTACTTTGGCATCAGCCCCAGCATTTT
cdr3_aa: CASSLLWHQPQHF
v_call: TRBV7-2
j_call: TRBJ1-5
d_call: -
clone_size: -

cdr3_nt: TGTGCCAGCAGCTTACAACAGGGGGTATTGAGGTACAATGAGCAGTTCTTC
cdr3_aa: CASSLQQGVLRYNEQFF
v_call: TRBV11-2
j_call: TRBJ2-1
d_call: TRBD1
clone_size: -

cdr3_nt: TGTGCCAGCAGCTTAGCCCGGCGCGACACTGAAGCTTTCTTT
cdr3_aa: CASSLARRDTEAFF
v_call: TRBV7-9
j_call: TRBJ1-1
d_call: -
clone_size: -

cdr3_nt: TGTGCCATCAGTGACAGGACAGGCATGAACACTGAAGCTTTCTTT
cdr3_aa: CAISDRTGMNTEAFF
v_call: TRBV10-3
j_call: TRBJ1-1
d_call: TRBD1
clone_size: -

cdr3_nt: TGTGCCAGCAGCTTACCCTGGGACAGGGTGTATTTGGGCACAGATACGCAGTATTTT
cdr3_aa: CASSLPWDRVYLGTDTQYF
v_call: TRBV11-3
j_call: TRBJ2-3
d_call: TRBD1
clone_size: -

cdr3_nt: TGTGCCAGCAGCTTGGGACCAGGGGGCAATCAGCCCCAGCATTTT
cdr3_aa: CASSLGPGGNQPQHF
v_call: TRBV5-4
j_call: TRBJ1-5
d_call: -
clone_size: -

cdr3_nt: TGTGCCAGCAGCACAGGGGTCGGCTACGAGCAGTACTTC
cdr3_aa: CASSTGVGYEQYF
v_call: TRBV7-2
j_call: TRBJ2-7
d_call: TRBD1
clone_size: -

cdr3_nt: TGCGCCAGCAGTGAGTTCAGACAGGGGGAAGGTTACGAGCAGTACTTC
cdr3_aa: CASSEFRQGEGYEQYF
v_call: TRBV10-1
j_call: TRBJ2-7
d_call: TRBD1
clone_size: -

cdr3_nt: TGTGCCAGCAGCTTAGGTGTCAGGGGGAGCGGTGGCTACACCTTC
cdr3_aa: CASSLGVRGSGGYTF
v_call: TRBV7-2
j_call: TRBJ1-2
d_call: TRBD1
clone_size: -

cdr3_nt: TGCGCCAGCAGCCTTAGCGGGAGTACCAACTACGAGCAGTACTTC
cdr3_aa: CASSLSGSTNYEQYF
v_call: TRBV5-1
j_call: TRBJ2-7
d_call: TRBD2
clone_size: many